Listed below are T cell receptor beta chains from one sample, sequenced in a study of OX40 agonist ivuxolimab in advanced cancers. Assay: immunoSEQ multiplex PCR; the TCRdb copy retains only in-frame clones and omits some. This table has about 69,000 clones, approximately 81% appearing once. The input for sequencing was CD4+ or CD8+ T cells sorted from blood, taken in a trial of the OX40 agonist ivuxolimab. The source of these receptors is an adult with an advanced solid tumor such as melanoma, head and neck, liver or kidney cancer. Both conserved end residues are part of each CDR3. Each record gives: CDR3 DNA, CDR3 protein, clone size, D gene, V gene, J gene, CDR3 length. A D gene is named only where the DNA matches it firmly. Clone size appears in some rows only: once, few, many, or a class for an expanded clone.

CDR3 DNA: TGTGCCAGTAGCGGACAGGCGAACACTGAAGCTTTCTTT
CDR3 protein: CASSGQANTEAFF
clone size: -
D gene: TRBD1
V gene: TRBV19
J gene: TRBJ1-1
CDR3 length: 13

CDR3 DNA: TGTGCCAGCAGCCCCGTCTCTTCAGGGGGCTATGGCTACACCTTC
CDR3 protein: CASSPVSSGGYGYTF
clone size: few
D gene: TRBD1
V gene: TRBV5-6
J gene: TRBJ1-2
CDR3 length: 15

CDR3 DNA: TGTGCCAGCAGTTGGGGCTCTTACAATGAGCAGTTCTTC
CDR3 protein: CASSWGSYNEQFF
clone size: -
D gene: -
V gene: TRBV19
J gene: TRBJ2-1
CDR3 length: 13

CDR3 DNA: TGTGCCAGCAGCTTTAACCGGGGGAGCTCCTACAATGAGCAGTTCTTC
CDR3 protein: CASSFNRGSSYNEQFF
clone size: -
D gene: -
V gene: TRBV11-2
J gene: TRBJ2-1
CDR3 length: 16

CDR3 DNA: TGTGCCAGCACTATATCCGGGACTAGCGGGGGGGCCAGAGATACGCAGTATTTT
CDR3 protein: CASTISGTSGGARDTQYF
clone size: few
D gene: TRBD2
V gene: TRBV2
J gene: TRBJ2-3
CDR3 length: 18

CDR3 DNA: TGTGCCAGCAGCGTGGCCCACACAGATACGCAGTATTTT
CDR3 protein: CASSVAHTDTQYF
clone size: few
D gene: -
V gene: TRBV9
J gene: TRBJ2-3
CDR3 length: 13

CDR3 DNA: TGTGCCAGCAGCCTGGGGACAGGGGCTTACAATGAGCAGTTCTTC
CDR3 protein: CASSLGTGAYNEQFF
clone size: -
D gene: TRBD1
V gene: TRBV5-4
J gene: TRBJ2-1
CDR3 length: 15

CDR3 DNA: TGCACCAGCAGCCAAGATTGGGGGCCCTCGGCATTAAACGCTAACTATGGCTACACCTTC
CDR3 protein: CTSSQDWGPSALNANYGYTF
clone size: once
D gene: -
V gene: TRBV1
J gene: TRBJ1-2
CDR3 length: 20

CDR3 DNA: TGTGCCAGCAGCTCGTGGGGGCAGGGGACGAATTCACCCCTCCACTTT
CDR3 protein: CASSSWGQGTNSPLHF
clone size: -
D gene: -
V gene: TRBV5-4
J gene: TRBJ1-6
CDR3 length: 16

CDR3 DNA: TGTGCCAGCAGCTTTTGGGTCTCCAATCAGCCCCAGCATTTT
CDR3 protein: CASSFWVSNQPQHF
clone size: -
D gene: -
V gene: TRBV5-5
J gene: TRBJ1-5
CDR3 length: 14

CDR3 DNA: TGCAGCGTCAAGCCAGGGGGTGGCACCTACGAGCAGTACTTC
CDR3 protein: CSVKPGGGTYEQYF
clone size: -
D gene: TRBD1
V gene: TRBV29-1
J gene: TRBJ2-7
CDR3 length: 14

CDR3 DNA: TGCGCCAGCAGCCAAAACGGGGCTTTGAACACTGAAGCTTTCTTT
CDR3 protein: CASSQNGALNTEAFF
clone size: -
D gene: -
V gene: TRBV4-3
J gene: TRBJ1-1
CDR3 length: 15

CDR3 DNA: TGCGCCAGCAGCTTAGGGGGGCCCTACGAGCAGTACTTC
CDR3 protein: CASSLGGPYEQYF
clone size: -
D gene: -
V gene: TRBV5-1
J gene: TRBJ2-7
CDR3 length: 13

CDR3 DNA: TGCGCCAGCAGCTTGGACAGGGGTTTTGGAGATACGCAGTATTTT
CDR3 protein: CASSLDRGFGDTQYF
clone size: -
D gene: TRBD1
V gene: TRBV5-1
J gene: TRBJ2-3
CDR3 length: 15

CDR3 DNA: TGTGCCAGCAGCTTACAACCTTATAGCAATCAGCCCCAGCATTTT
CDR3 protein: CASSLQPYSNQPQHF
clone size: -
D gene: -
V gene: TRBV5-3
J gene: TRBJ1-5
CDR3 length: 15